The clone carrying this TCR beta chain has only one observation. Its target is unknown. This entry belongs to a study of CD8+ T cells in alopecia areata. Study in general: The drug, oral tofacitinib, was given to treated patients at 5 to 10 mg twice daily. The investigators scored severity in treated patients by the percentage of affected scalp area.

This CDR3 comprises 16 residues. V lost 0 bases, J lost 4 bases, and 13 bases lay in between. Germline V gene data show CDR1 as LGHNA and CDR2 as YSLEER. The treatment here: oral pan-JAK inhibitor, 5-10 mg twice daily. Those with alopecia areata gave lesional scalp punch biopsies and peripheral blood. Reverse transcription of extracted RNA yielded cDNA, which provided the sequencing template. Assay used: immunoSEQ multiplex PCR; TCRdb lists only in-frame clones, some missing. Among roughly 190,000 clones listed, around 60% were seen once. Study-level results: Scalp clonality and expanded CD8+ clones among the top 100 fell significantly with tofacitinib.

The clonotype originates from a human donor with alopecia areata. The rearrangement joins TRBV4-3 to TRBJ2-1; D unresolved. The sequences come from CD4+ T cells sorted from blood, collected at week 4, from a patient treated with tofacitinib. The CDR3 DNA follows: TGCGCCAGCAGCCAAGAGTGGTCAGGACCGTACAATGAGCAGTTCTTC. Its protein is CASSQEWSGPYNEQFF.